Sequencing of this T cell receptor (beta chain) was carried out in a study of graft-versus-host responses after intestinal transplantation. Across the study: All recipients were transplanted with multivisceral, liver-intestinal, or isolated intestinal grafts.

Clones were read by immunoSEQ multiplex PCR, and TCRdb kept only the in-frame ones, dropping some. The table lists tens of thousands of clones, just under 85% of them singletons, with around a fifth in the top ten. V gave up 3 bases and J gave up 4 bases, with 12 bases separating them. CDR1 is PRHDT and CDR2 is FYEKMQ in the germline V gene (reference sequence). The CDR3 is made up of 14 amino acids. Points on this clone: Its target is unknown.

Study-wide points: Patients who carried graft-donor T cell macrochimerism also had high graft-versus-host to host-versus-graft clonal ratios in their allografts. Recipient marrow showed GvH clones, some seen first in ileum or blood.

The receptor was derived from a human donor who received an intestinal transplant. The rearrangement links TRBV13 to TRBJ1-1; the D gene is possibly TRBD1 (5 bases). The sample here was unstimulated CD8+ T cells sorted from spleen or lymph node cells, taken before intestinal transplant. CDR3 loop: CASSFGAPVTEAFF. Here the CDR3 DNA reads TGTGCCAGCAGCTTTGGGGCCCCAGTCACTGAAGCTTTCTTT.